This TCR beta chain was recorded in a study of blood T cells in healthy people across ages (dated by TCRdb to 2013 to 2016). Regarding the study in general: In model experiments, roughly one uniquely barcoded TCR beta cDNA molecule per two T cells was captured by template switching. The study measured age-related changes in TCR beta repertoire diversity using deep sequencing normalized with unique cDNA molecular identifiers. Donors were grouped into four age groups: young (average roughly 16 years), middle-aged (39), aged (around 62) and long-lived (less than 85). To avoid experimental bias, donors of different ages were spread randomly across the sequencing lanes. Two additional independent replicas of 1 million unique cDNA reads from the same blood draw were analyzed for two donors (one aged 18 to 30 and one aged 80 or older).

Systemically healthy Caucasian individuals from Russia, 39 in total and aged roughly 6 to 95 years, were included as donors. Each donor gave ten milliliters of peripheral blood, collected into EDTA-treated Vacutainer tubes. Ficoll-Paque density-gradient centrifugation was used to isolate PBMCs, with at least 6.5 million per sample. Total RNA was extracted from PBMCs with Trizol reagent, with at least 5 micrograms obtained per sample. Naive CD45RAhigh/CD27high T cell percentages were measured by flow cytometry on a PBMC aliquot from every donor. Trimming takes 6 bases off V and 5 bases off J; junction bases not matched to a gene: 3. Reading from cysteine to phenylalanine, the CDR3 counts 14 amino acids. Only the CDR3 DNA stays, 42 bases, in frame from base 1. CDR1 and CDR2 are drawn from the germline V gene: MNHEY, SVGEGT. Libraries came from 5' RACE. The sequencing machine was an Illumina HiSeq 2500. A second PCR of roughly 6 to 11 cycles was run with a J-beta primer mix and a sample-barcoded 5' primer. A unique molecular identifier was introduced onto each TCR beta cDNA molecule by a template-switch 5' adaptor carrying 12 random nucleotides. Each sample yielded at least 2.5 million CDR3-containing paired-end reads. The Mint cDNA synthesis kit, primed by a TRBC-specific oligonucleotide, was used to synthesize first-strand cDNA from all RNA. Following uracil-DNA glycosylase treatment, all cDNA underwent a first 18-cycle PCR with the universal primers M1SS and BC2_uni_R. The authors' pipeline ran thus. For normalization, 1 million high-quality reads were randomly selected from each sample, with every read carrying a distinct molecular identifier. Reads with shared molecular identifiers were discarded instead of being binned into consensus sequences. CDR3 identification, clonotype clustering and error correction used MiTCR with a Q25 quality threshold and the strictest error-elimination algorithm. A nonparametric unseen species model using Euler transformation provided a lower-bound estimate of total TCR beta diversity. The public reads were run again by TCRdb, first through fastp at Q25 and then through MiXCR, and only productive beta chains were kept. Entries are consolidated by CDR3 protein sequence, retaining the most common genes and DNA. TCRdb, rather than the study authors, made the V and J calls. The sample records some 1.1 million distinct CDR3 sequences, around two fifths of which are singletons. Approximately 14% of the sample lies in the top ten.

What the authors observed across the whole study: The long-lived group showed more naive CD4+ T cells, fewer expanded clones and increased TCR diversity than the aged group, suggesting age selection. Because donor CMV infection status was unknown, age-related changes in expanded clonotypes were potentially confounded. Observed TCR beta diversity per million T cells fell roughly linearly with age, and a significant reduction was already apparent by age around 40. Because profiling used bulk unsorted PBMCs, naive and antigen-experienced compartments could not be compared conclusively. The percentage of naive T cells measured by flow cytometry correlated strongly with observed TCR beta diversity. Estimates of total diversity based on one million sequenced T cells were regarded as lower bounds and as underestimates.

In the case of this clonotype: What antigen it recognizes has not been identified. No base-level quality is on record; no much larger clone is a single base apart.

The source of this sequence is a man in his late teens or twenties in good health. This receptor chain uses TRBV6-2 or TRBV6-3 and TRBJ2-2, with 10 bases matching TRBD1. Sequencing was done on a sample of blood. The CDR3 reads as follows: CASRRDRGTGELFF. Read as DNA, the sequence is TGTGCCAGCAGGAGGGACAGGGGTACCGGGGAGCTGTTTTTT.